The 30 T cell receptor beta chains reported below all come from one sample, sequenced in a study of blood T cells in healthy people across ages. PCR was performed a second time for roughly 7 to 11 cycles using a sample-barcoded 5' primer and a J-beta primer mix. TCRdb re-called the 5' RACE reads with MiXCR, one entry per CDR3 protein. Of more than 900,000 distinct CDR3 sequences in the sample, under 30% are singletons; the top ten hold approximately 0.75%. This same sample was also part of a study on T cells of mothers and their children.

The specimen was blood. Receptors were obtained from a girl aged 2 to 10 in good health.

Concerning this clonotype itself: One junction end disagrees with the germline gene, perhaps due to a read error. The chain employs TRBV6-4 and TRBJ2-5; 8 positions match TRBD2. There are 19 residues in the CDR3. Germline values: CDR1 MRHNA, CDR2 SNTAGT. This chain's CDR3 is CASSDSSCGGLFYQETQYF. Here the CDR3 DNA reads TGTGCCAGCAGTGACTCGAGCTGCGGGGGGTTATTTTACCAAGAGACTCAGTACTTC.

A note on this clonotype: In this CDR3 the conserved last residue, phenylalanine or tryptophan, is missing, so a read error is likely. DNA for the CDR3: TGTGCCAGCAGTAATTTGGGGCGAGACACTGAAGCTTTCCTT. The encoded protein is CASSNLGRDTEAFL. V is TRBV6-6 and J is TRBJ1-1, with D maybe TRBD1 (5 bases). This CDR3 spans 14 amino acids. The V end lost 5 bases, the J end lost 3 bases, and 13 bases lay between the germline ends. CDR1 and CDR2 (germline): MNHNY, SVGAGI (reference sequence).

This clonotype was seen more than once but under ten times. This rearrangement joins TRBV9 to TRBJ1-1, with TRBD1 as a possible D gene (5 bases). The germline CDR1 and CDR2 sequences are SGDLS and YYNGEE. The CDR3 length is 12 residues. V was clipped by 3 bases and J by 4 bases, with 7 bases between them. The CDR3 is CASSAGVTEAFF. The CDR3 nucleotides read TGTGCCAGCAGCGCGGGGGTCACTGAAGCTTTCTTT.

This clonotype occurred a few times. The chain has TRBV14 and TRBJ1-6; D gene ambiguous. The CDR3 spans 13 residues. Trimming took off 4 bases at V and 5 bases at J, with 6 bases between the two ends. CDR1 and CDR2 from the germline V gene are SGHDN and FVKESK. The CDR3 DNA follows: TGTGCCAGCAGCCCCATAGATAATTCACCCCTCCACTTT. Residues: CASSPIDNSPLHF.

In its sample, this clonotype was seen a few times. This chain connects TRBV12-3 or TRBV12-4 to TRBJ2-6, with D unclear. The CDR3 consists of 21 residues. Between the trimmed V and J ends, which lost 3 bases and 1 base, there was a span of 25 bases. CDR3 in amino acids: CASSFSQPWGSLYSGANVLTF. The DNA of the CDR3 is TGTGCCAGCAGTTTTTCCCAGCCTTGGGGTTCTTTGTATTCTGGGGCCAACGTCCTGACTTTC.

This chain joins TRBV6-1 and TRBJ1-1; 8 bases are shared with TRBD1. The V gene's germline CDR1 is MNHNS and CDR2 SASEGT. V shed 1 base, J shed 0 bases, and the junction held 4 bases outside the gene matches. CDR3 length: 16 amino acids. CDR3 bases: TGTGCCAGCAGTGAAGTGTACAGGGGGATGAACACTGAAGCTTTCTTT. Protein sequence: CASSEVYRGMNTEAFF.

There are a few counts of this clonotype. The chain uses TRBV7-9 and TRBJ2-7; the D is unclear. Germline loops: CDR1 SEHNR, CDR2 FQNEAQ (reference sequence). V lost 1 base and J lost 3, with 10 bases in between. The CDR3 covers 14 residues. CDR3 sequence: CASSLDSIYYEQYF. CDR3 sequence (DNA): TGTGCCAGCAGCTTAGACAGTATTTACTACGAGCAGTACTTC.

The chain joins TRBV6-1 to TRBJ2-1; either TRBD1 or TRBD2 may supply D (6 bases each). This CDR3 contains 17 residues. V lost 1 base and J lost 2, with 15 bases in between. Germline CDR1 MNHNS, CDR2 SASEGT. The CDR3 here is CASSEDIRGEPYNEQFF. For the CDR3, the DNA is TGTGCCAGCAGTGAAGATATTAGGGGGGAACCCTACAATGAGCAGTTCTTC.

In this sample, this clonotype turned up many times. The V call is TRBV12-3 or TRBV12-4, the J call TRBJ2-7; a possible D gene is TRBD1 (6 bases). The CDR3 sequence is 13 residues long. Trimming removed 5 bases at V and 3 bases at J, with 11 bases between. DNA of the CDR3: TGTGCCAGCAGTCCCGGGACAAACTACGAGCAGTACTTC. Translating gives CASSPGTNYEQYF.

CDR3 residues: CASSVGVAARETQYF. The DNA for the CDR3 is TGTGCCAGCAGCGTAGGGGTAGCGGCAAGAGAGACCCAGTACTTC. The rearrangement joins TRBV9 to TRBJ2-5, with D tentatively TRBD2 (6 bases). This CDR3 contains 15 residues. V was cut by 0 bases and J by 4 bases, with 13 bases left in between. Germline CDR1 SGDLS, CDR2 YYNGEE. The entire variable domain, with the rest obtained from reference TRBV9 and TRBJ2-5, is as follows: DSGVTQTPKHLITATGQRVTLRCSPRSGDLSVYWYQQSLDQGLQFLIQYYNGEERAKGNILERFSAQQFPDLHSELNLSSLELGDSALYFCASSVGVAARETQYFGPGTRLLVL.

The rearrangement joins TRBV29-1 to TRBJ2-3; 7 bases line up with TRBD1. Per the germline V gene, CDR1 is SQVTM and CDR2 is ANQGSEA. This CDR3 has 15 residues. V trimming: 1 base; J trimming: 1 base; junction bases outside the gene matches: 5. In DNA form, the CDR3 reads TGCAGCGTTGAAGGGGACAGCGCTGGCACAGATACGCAGTATTTT. Protein product: CSVEGDSAGTDTQYF.

Comments on this clonotype: The junction differs from germline at one of its ends, possibly a read error. The chain has TRBV11-2 and TRBJ2-3; weak D call: TRBD1 (6 bases). Germline CDR1 SGHAT, CDR2 FQNNGV. The CDR3 runs 15 residues. The CDR3 region has the DNA TGTACCAGCAGCTTTGGCAGGGGCCGAGCAGATACGCAGTATTTT. It codes for CTSSFGRGRADTQYF. Full variable domain (outside the CDR3, taken from reference TRBV11-2 and TRBJ2-3): EAGVAQSPRYKIIEKRQSVAFWCNPISGHATLYWYQQILGQGPKLLIQFQNNGVVDDSQLPKDRFSAERLKGVDSTLKIQPAKLEDSAVYLCTSSFGRGRADTQYFGPGTRLTVL.

The J gene is TRBJ2-4, the V gene TRBV21-1; no check of the table's D call, TRBD1, against the DNA was made. TRBV21-1 is given as a pseudogene. This CDR3 has 14 residues. CDR3 sequence reads: CASSNGGAKNIQYF. CDR3 bases: TGTGCCAGCAGCAATGGGGGGGCCAAAAACATTCAGTACTTC.

The chain uses TRBV12-3 or TRBV12-4 and TRBJ1-2, with D unclear. This CDR3 spans 15 amino acids. The V gene lost 0 bases and the J gene lost 4 bases, with 12 bases spanning the gap. The CDR3 nucleotides are TGTGCCAGCAGTTTAGCAGGACGGCAATCCTATGGCTACACCTTC. Translation gives CASSLAGRQSYGYTF.

The sample holds a few counts of this clonotype. The rearrangement links TRBV7-2 to TRBJ1-5; D remains ambiguous. The CDR3 consists of 12 residues. V was cut by 5 bases and J by 10 bases, with 12 bases left in between. From germline, CDR1 is SGHTA and CDR2 FQGNSA. CDR3 bases: TGTGCCAGCAGCCCCCCCGGGGATCCCCAGCATTTT. Its protein is CASSPPGDPQHF.

V gene TRBV14 combines with J gene TRBJ2-7; D is ambiguous. The last part of the DNA fits TRBJ2-1 better; the J call may be wrong. CDR3 length: 15 residues. CDR1 is SGHDN and CDR2 is FVKESK in the germline V gene. The DNA of the CDR3 is TGTGCCAGCAGTGTATATGAGAGAGCTTACAATGAGCAGTTCTTC. Protein sequence: CASSVYERAYNEQFF.

There are a few counts of this clonotype. The chain has TRBV13 and TRBJ2-5; D tentatively fits TRBD1 or TRBD2 (5 bases each). Germline V gene lookup returns CDR1 PRHDT and CDR2 FYEKMQ (reference sequence). The CDR3 is 14 residues long. Trimming pared 5 bases from V and 4 bases from J, leaving 14 bases between. This CDR3 is CASSPNRDGETQYF. CDR3 nucleotides: TGTGCCAGCAGCCCAAACCGGGACGGAGAGACCCAGTACTTC.

This clonotype was picked up a small number of times. V usage is TRBV20-1 and J usage is TRBJ2-1; 9 positions match TRBD2. The germline CDR1 and CDR2 sequences are DFQATT and SNEGSKA (reference sequence). J lost 5 bases, V lost 6 bases, and 20 bases had no gene match. This CDR3 region has 18 residues. CDR3: CSAGGGGREGLRNNEQFF. Here the CDR3 DNA reads TGCAGTGCCGGAGGAGGTGGGCGGGAGGGCCTTCGAAACAATGAGCAGTTCTTC.

This chain joins TRBV4-1 and TRBJ1-1; 9 bases are shared with TRBD1. The CDR3 covers 13 residues. V lost 8 bases and J lost 2; bases outside the gene matches: 3. Germline CDR1 is MGHRA and CDR2 is YSYEKL. CDR3 DNA: TGCGCCAGCGGACAGGGGCTTAACACTGAAGCTTTCTTT. Amino acid sequence: CASGQGLNTEAFF.

This clonotype turned up a few times. V and J are TRBV12-2 and TRBJ2-7. TRBV12-2 is a pseudogene segment. The CDR3 has 13 amino acids. This chain's CDR3 is CASRKKTKDEQYF. CDR3 sequence (DNA): TGTGCAAGTCGCAAAAAAACAAAGGACGAGCAGTACTTC.

This chain uses TRBV9 with TRBJ1-2; a possible D gene is TRBD1 (6 bases). This CDR3 contains 15 residues. The germline gives CDR1 SGDLS, CDR2 YYNGEE. The ends were cut back, 3 bases at V and 5 bases at J, with 17 bases in the middle. This CDR3 reads CASSGTAASPYGYTF. The CDR3, as DNA: TGTGCCAGCAGCGGGACAGCCGCCTCTCCTTATGGCTACACCTTC. Full variable domain (remainder filled in from reference TRBV9 and TRBJ1-2): DSGVTQTPKHLITATGQRVTLRCSPRSGDLSVYWYQQSLDQGLQFLIQYYNGEERAKGNILERFSAQQFPDLHSELNLSSLELGDSALYFCASSGTAASPYGYTFGSGTRLTVV.

The rearrangement uses TRBV2 and TRBJ2-1, with unresolved D. The CDR3 runs 14 residues. Germline CDR1 SNHLY, CDR2 FYNNEI. The V gene lost 8 bases and the J gene lost 0 bases, with 11 bases spanning the gap. The CDR3 nucleotides read TGTGCCAGCGCTTTTGCGGTCTCCTACAATGAGCAGTTCTTC. Residues: CASAFAVSYNEQFF.

There are a few counts of this clonotype. The chain uses TRBV14 and TRBJ2-3, with TRBD2 matching 10 bases. V was clipped by 4 bases and J by 7 bases; unmatched bases: 5. CDR3 size: 14 residues. The germline V gene has CDR1 SGHDN and CDR2 FVKESK. CDR3 region: CASSPSGGVNTQYF. The DNA of the CDR3 is TGTGCCAGCAGCCCTAGCGGGGGTGTCAATACGCAGTATTTT.

This chain links TRBV6-4 with TRBJ2-1; 7 bases fit TRBD2. V trimming: 8 bases; J trimming: 9 bases; junction bases outside the gene matches: 10. CDR3 length: 13 amino acids. Germline CDR1 is MRHNA and CDR2 is SNTAGT. The CDR3 region is CASRSAGVGEQFF. The CDR3 DNA is TGTGCCAGCCGCTCGGCGGGAGTCGGTGAGCAGTTCTTC.

The sample holds a few counts of this clonotype. The V and J genes are TRBV6-2 or TRBV6-3 and TRBJ1-4; 9 bases line up with TRBD1. Trimming cost V 4 bases and J 8 bases; bases outside gene matches: 17. Germline CDR1 and CDR2: MNHEY and SVGEGT. The CDR3 loop spans 18 amino acids. CDR3 in DNA: TGTGCCAGCAGTTCTTTAGCCCTAACAGGGGGCGAGGAAGAAAAACTGTTTTTT. As protein: CASSSLALTGGEEEKLFF.

The chain has TRBV7-9 and TRBJ2-7; unclear D gene. V was trimmed by 4 bases and J by 4 bases, leaving 11 bases between them. CDR3 length: 13 residues. Germline V gene lookup returns CDR1 SEHNR and CDR2 FQNEAQ (reference sequence). The CDR3 here is CASSSQLTYEQYF. CDR3 DNA: TGTGCCAGCAGCTCCCAACTGACTTACGAGCAGTACTTC.

The V gene is TRBV15, the J gene TRBJ2-7; 9 bases are shared with TRBD2. Germline trimming cut 7 bases from V and 2 bases from J; bases unmatched to any gene: 6. The CDR3 extends over 14 amino acids. The germline gives CDR1 LNHNV, CDR2 YYDKDF (reference sequence). The chain's CDR3 is CATTESGGPYEQYF. The CDR3 bases are TGTGCCACCACCGAAAGCGGGGGGCCCTACGAGCAGTACTTC.

This chain connects TRBV11-3 to TRBJ1-2, with 7 bases identical to TRBD1. Germline V gives CDR1 SGHNT, CDR2 YENEEA. Trimming at V came to 4 bases and at J to 2 bases, leaving 4 bases not matched to a gene. The length of the CDR3 is 14 residues. The CDR3 nucleotides are TGTGCCAGCAGCTCCGGGACAGAAAACTATGGCTACACCTTC. Its translation is CASSSGTENYGYTF.

The chain has TRBV7-8 and TRBJ2-5; 8 nucleotides agree with TRBD2. The DNA end favors TRBJ2-1, so the J call may be wrong. The CDR3 totals 13 residues. CDR1 SGHVS and CDR2 FQNEAQ come from the germline V gene. CDR3 sequence: CASSAGLANEQFF. CDR3 DNA sequence: TGTGCCAGCAGCGCTGGACTAGCAAATGAGCAGTTCTTC.

This clonotype was detected only a few times. The V call is TRBV5-1, the J call TRBJ1-1; TRBD1 aligns across 8 bases. Germline V CDR1 and CDR2: SGHRS, YFSETQ. This CDR3 is built from 15 residues. V lost 3 bases to trimming and J lost 1 base; unmatched junction nucleotides: 5. The CDR3 loop reads CASSWDRSGNTEAFF. CDR3 nucleotides: TGCGCCAGCAGCTGGGACAGGTCAGGGAACACTGAAGCTTTCTTT.